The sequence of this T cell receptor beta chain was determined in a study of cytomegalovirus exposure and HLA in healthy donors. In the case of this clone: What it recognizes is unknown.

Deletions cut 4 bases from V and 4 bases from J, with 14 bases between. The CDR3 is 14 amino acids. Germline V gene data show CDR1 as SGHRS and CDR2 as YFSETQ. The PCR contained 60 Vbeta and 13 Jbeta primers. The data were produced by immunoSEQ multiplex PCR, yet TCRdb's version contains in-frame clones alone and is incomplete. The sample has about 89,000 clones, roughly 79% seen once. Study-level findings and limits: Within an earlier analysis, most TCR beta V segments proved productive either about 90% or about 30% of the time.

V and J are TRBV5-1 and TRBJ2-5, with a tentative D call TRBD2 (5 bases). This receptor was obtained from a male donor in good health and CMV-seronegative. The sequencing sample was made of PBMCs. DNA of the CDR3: TGCGCCAGCAGCCCAACTAGTCCGTCAGAGACCCAGTACTTC. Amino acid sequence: CASSPTSPSETQYF.